The 27 T cell receptor beta chains presented below share a single source sample, sequenced in a study of Ad26.COV2.S vaccination and SARS-CoV-2 variants. Treatment specified: some 19 received Ad26.COV2.S at low or high dose, single or two shots; five or six received placebo; per-sample allocation not given. Samples came from day 63 after the first vaccine or placebo injection. This table comes from immunoSEQ multiplex PCR, and its TCRdb copy is limited to in-frame clones, with some not included. Here the sample spans fewer than 300,000 clones, more than 70% being singletons. The sample consisted of peripheral blood, taken in a trial of Ad26.COV2.S vaccine versus placebo. Every receptor here comes from a person aged 18-60 years who received the Ad26.COV2.S COVID-19 vaccine or a placebo.

The chain joins TRBV19 to TRBJ2-3; the match to TRBD2 covers 11 bases. V trimming: 8 bases; J trimming: 3 bases; junction bases outside the gene matches: 13. The germline CDR1 and CDR2 sequences are LNHDA and SQIVND (reference sequence). This CDR3 is 17 amino acids long. The CDR3 DNA follows: TGTGCCAGTGGAACCAAAACTAGCGGGAGAGCGACAGATACGCAGTATTTT. Translation: CASGTKTSGRATDTQYF.

The V gene is TRBV28, the J gene TRBJ1-2; D call uncertain. The germline V gene has CDR1 MDHEN and CDR2 SYDVKM. The V gene lost 3 bases and the J gene lost 1 base, with 3 bases spanning the gap. This CDR3 is built from 12 residues. The CDR3 sequence is CASSFRNYGYTF. Written as DNA, the CDR3 is TGTGCCAGCAGTTTCCGTAACTATGGCTACACCTTC.

This sequence joins TRBV7-9 and TRBJ1-4; unclear D gene. Trimming took 3 bases from V and 2 from J, leaving 1 base between them. The length of the CDR3 is 12 residues. Germline CDR1 is SEHNR and CDR2 is FQNEAQ (reference sequence). As DNA, the CDR3 is TGTGCCAGCAGCTTCACTAATGAAAAACTGTTTTTT. Translated: CASSFTNEKLFF.

The chain combines TRBV28 with TRBJ1-6; 7 nucleotides match TRBD1. Germline CDR1 is MDHEN and CDR2 is SYDVKM. The J segment lost 6 bases and the V segment lost 7 bases, leaving 3 bases of the junction unmatched. This CDR3 region has 13 residues. The CDR3 region has the DNA TGTGCCAGCATTGGACAGGTTAATTCACCCCTCCACTTT. Its protein is CASIGQVNSPLHF.

The chain carries TRBV14 and TRBJ2-5; a weak D match, TRBD2 (5 bases). The length of the CDR3 is 15 residues. CDR1 is SGHDN, CDR2 FVKESK, per germline. V dropped 1 base and J dropped 5 bases, with 14 bases sitting between them. CDR3 sequence reads: CASSQGRPGFETQYF. CDR3 in DNA: TGTGCCAGCAGCCAAGGTCGACCGGGGTTCGAGACCCAGTACTTC.

The chain links TRBV6-1 to TRBJ2-7; TRBD2 is a possible D gene (7 bases). Germline V gene sequence: CDR1 MNHNS, CDR2 SASEGT. This CDR3 has 17 amino acids. Trimming cost V 0 bases and J 4 bases, with 19 bases left between them. CDR3 amino acids: CASSEAGGDTEGYEQYF. The CDR3 coding sequence is TGTGCCAGCAGTGAAGCGGGGGGGGACACAGAAGGTTACGAGCAGTACTTC.

This rearrangement joins TRBV6-5 to TRBJ1-1; perhaps TRBD1 as D (5 bases). With 2 bases removed from V and 6 bases from J, the gap between germline ends came to 10 bases. From germline, CDR1 is MNHEY and CDR2 SVGAGI. The CDR3 consists of 13 residues. CDR3 amino acids: CASSYGAGAEAFF. The CDR3 nucleotides read TGTGCCAGCAGTTACGGGGCAGGAGCTGAAGCTTTCTTT.

This clone has more than one count but fewer than ten. The chain combines TRBV6-5 with TRBJ2-7, with D unresolved. Trimming took off 7 bases at V and 8 bases at J, with 15 bases between the two ends. Germline CDR1 MNHEY, CDR2 SVGAGI. The CDR3 covers 12 residues. CDR3 sequence (DNA): TGTGCCAGCATTCAGACCTCTATCAAGCAGTACTTC. Protein sequence: CASIQTSIKQYF.

This rearrangement joins TRBV7-6 to TRBJ1-5, with 8 bases identical to TRBD1. The junction had 9 bases not matched to a gene; V was cut back by 5 bases and J by 9 bases. Germline V CDR1 and CDR2: SGHVS, FNYEAQ. The CDR3 has 14 amino acids. CDR3 DNA: TGTGCCAGCAGCCGGACAGGGTCCCCGCGGCCCCAGCATTTT. Protein product: CASSRTGSPRPQHF.

The chain carries TRBV4-3 and TRBJ1-1; D is unclear. Germline-derived CDR1 and CDR2 are LGHNA and YSLEER. There are 14 residues in the CDR3. Trimming removed 4 bases at V and 1 base at J, with 10 bases between. CDR3 nucleotides: TGCGCCAGCAGCCGCCTGACACCGAACACTGAAGCTTTCTTT. This codes for CASSRLTPNTEAFF.

J is TRBJ2-3 and V is TRBV2; D not certain. The CDR3 sequence is 14 residues long. The germline CDR1 and CDR2 sequences are SNHLY and FYNNEI. V dropped 2 bases and J dropped 5 bases, with 11 bases sitting between them. The CDR3: CASSEILTGDTQYF. In DNA form, the CDR3 reads TGTGCCAGCAGTGAAATTCTCACCGGAGATACGCAGTATTTT. Filled out from reference TRBV2 and TRBJ2-3, the complete variable domain reads EPEVTQTPSHQVTQMGQEVILRCVPISNHLYFYWYRQILGQKVEFLVSFYNNEISEKSEIFDDQFSVERPDGSNFTLKIRSTKLEDSAMYFCASSEILTGDTQYFGPGTRLTVL.

V and J are TRBV2 and TRBJ2-7, with D maybe TRBD2 (5 bases). The CDR3 is 15 residues long. V dropped 10 bases and J dropped 5 bases, with 24 bases sitting between them. Germline assignment: CDR1 SNHLY and CDR2 FYNNEI. The CDR3 here is CATSGPRSGYNEQYF. CDR3 nucleotides: TGTGCCACCTCCGGGCCCCGCAGCGGTTATAACGAGCAGTACTTC.

The chain recombines TRBV6-1 with TRBJ1-2; possibly TRBD1 for D (5 bases). The CDR3 length is 12 residues. Germline V CDR1 and CDR2: MNHNS, SASEGT. The germline V and J ends were trimmed by 2 bases and 7 bases, with 8 bases remaining between them. The CDR3 loop reads CASSEQGSGYTF. DNA of the CDR3: TGTGCCAGCAGTGAACAGGGCTCTGGCTACACCTTC.

The count of this clone is one. The chain is built from TRBV7-2 and TRBJ1-1; 7 positions agree with TRBD1. CDR3 size: 15 residues. From germline, CDR1 is SGHTA and CDR2 FQGNSA. V trimming: 0 bases; J trimming: 3 bases; junction bases outside the gene matches: 4. DNA of the CDR3: TGTGCCAGCAGCTTAGCAGGGGACAGTTACACTGAAGCTTTCTTT. Encoded protein: CASSLAGDSYTEAFF.

This sequence joins TRBV27 and TRBJ2-3, with 14 bases that match TRBD2. V lost 3 bases and J lost 0; bases outside the gene matches: 8. This CDR3 contains 19 residues. Germline values: CDR1 MNHEY, CDR2 SMNVEV (reference sequence). The CDR3, as DNA: TGTGCCAGCAGTTTGAGGGGACTAGCGGGAGTTCTTAGCACAGATACGCAGTATTTT. It encodes CASSLRGLAGVLSTDTQYF.

This clone was observed a handful of times. The V and J genes are TRBV6-2 or TRBV6-3 and TRBJ2-1; 14 nucleotides agree with TRBD2. Germline CDR1 reads MNHEY; CDR2 reads SVGEGT. After removal of 5 bases from V and 10 bases from J, the junction contained 10 bases not matched to a gene. There are 16 residues in the CDR3. This chain's CDR3 is CASSPHQGTSGGEQFF. CDR3 nucleotide sequence: TGTGCCAGCAGTCCACACCAAGGGACTAGCGGGGGCGAGCAGTTCTTC.

The chain joins TRBV24-1 to TRBJ1-5; D is unresolved. CDR1 is KGHDR and CDR2 is SFDVKD in the germline V gene. V was cut by 4 bases and J by 7 bases, with 10 bases left in between. This CDR3 region has 13 residues. This CDR3 reads CATSEGFGQPQHF. The CDR3 DNA reads TGTGCCACCAGTGAGGGGTTTGGACAGCCCCAGCATTTT.

The V call is TRBV7-2, the J call TRBJ1-2; 7 bases match TRBD1. Germline trimming cut 7 bases from V and 4 bases from J; bases unmatched to any gene: 12. The CDR3 totals 15 residues. The germline V gene encodes CDR1 SGHTA and CDR2 FQGNSA. The chain's CDR3 is CASKRGTDSPYGYTF. CDR3 coding DNA: TGTGCCAGCAAAAGAGGGACAGATTCTCCCTATGGCTACACCTTC.

This chain connects TRBV30 to TRBJ1-6; D possibly corresponds to TRBD1 (6 bases). V gave up 5 bases and J gave up 11 bases, with 16 bases separating them. In germline, CDR1 is GTSNPN, CDR2 SVGIG (reference sequence). The CDR3 consists of 13 residues. The CDR3 spells CAWDFRGWPPLHF. Here the CDR3 DNA reads TGTGCCTGGGACTTCAGGGGTTGGCCACCCCTCCACTTT.

This chain uses TRBV29-1 with TRBJ2-7, with 7 nucleotides matching TRBD2. The CDR3 loop spans 14 amino acids. V trimming: 5 bases; J trimming: 6 bases; junction bases outside the gene matches: 13. CDR1 SQVTM and CDR2 ANQGSEA come from the germline V gene. CDR3 protein: CSVLSTVPGGEQYF. CDR3 DNA sequence: TGCAGCGTTCTTTCGACCGTCCCGGGGGGCGAGCAGTACTTC.

The chain recombines TRBV7-9 with TRBJ2-5; D tentatively reads TRBD1 or TRBD2 (5 bases each). The CDR3 totals 14 residues. Trimming left V 5 bases short and J 5 bases short, with 15 bases between. Per the germline V gene, CDR1 is SEHNR and CDR2 is FQNEAQ (reference sequence). CDR3 loop: CASSLRVATETQYF. The DNA of the CDR3 is TGTGCCAGCAGCCTCAGGGTAGCGACGGAGACCCAGTACTTC. Together with reference TRBV7-9 and TRBJ2-5, the CDR3 gives the full variable domain: DTGVSQNPRHKITKRGQNVTFRCDPISEHNRLYWYRQTLGQGPEFLTYFQNEAQLEKSRLLSDRFSAERPKGSFSTLEIQRTEQGDSAMYLCASSLRVATETQYFGPGTRLLVL.

The chain couples TRBV7-9 to TRBJ2-1; 9 bases are shared with TRBD2. V was clipped by 10 bases and J by 8 bases; unmatched bases: 15. The CDR3 contains 15 residues. Germline lookup yields CDR1 SEHNR and CDR2 FQNEAQ (reference sequence). For the CDR3, the DNA is TGTGCCACCCTACCTAGCGGGATACATAACCATGAGCAGTTCTTC. Amino acids: CATLPSGIHNHEQFF.

The chain carries TRBV27 and TRBJ2-2, with D unclear. Germline-derived CDR1 and CDR2 are MNHEY and SMNVEV (reference sequence). CDR3 length: 16 amino acids. The V gene lost 7 bases and the J gene lost 3 bases, with 18 bases spanning the gap. CDR3 in amino acids: CASTIRVTSDTGELFF. The DNA for the CDR3 is TGTGCCAGCACCATACGGGTTACGAGCGACACCGGGGAGCTGTTTTTT.

This chain uses TRBV28 with TRBJ1-1; D uncertain. Germline V gene sequence: CDR1 MDHEN, CDR2 SYDVKM. The CDR3 runs 12 residues. The germline V and J ends were trimmed by 3 bases and 11 bases, with 13 bases remaining between them. The CDR3 sequence: CASSFLSGQAFF. In DNA, the CDR3 is TGTGCCAGCAGTTTCTTGTCCGGGCAGGCTTTCTTT.

V usage is TRBV9 and J usage is TRBJ2-2; possibly TRBD2 for D (6 bases). This CDR3 contains 16 residues. Trimming took off 3 bases at V and 9 bases at J, with 21 bases between the two ends. Germline V gene lookup returns CDR1 SGDLS and CDR2 YYNGEE. The CDR3 protein is CASSASTSSPARELFF. CDR3 in DNA: TGTGCCAGCAGCGCCTCGACTAGTTCGCCGGCCAGGGAGCTGTTTTTT.

A word on this clone: One end of the junction fails to match germline, which may point to a read error. This chain joins TRBV7-2 and TRBJ1-1; D is uncertain. The CDR3 totals 15 residues. Germline CDR1 is SGHTA and CDR2 is FQGNSA. In DNA form, the CDR3 reads TGTGCCAGCAGCCCCGGTCGGGTGATGAAGACTGAAGCTTTCTTT. It translates to CASSPGRVMKTEAFF.

This clone was seen just once. V and J are TRBV5-1 and TRBJ2-5, with D uncertain. Germline CDR1 and CDR2: SGHRS and YFSETQ. Trimming took 2 bases from V and 3 from J, leaving 11 bases between them. This CDR3 comprises 14 residues. The CDR3 protein is CASSLMGIEETQYF. The CDR3 region has the DNA TGCGCCAGCAGCTTAATGGGTATAGAAGAGACCCAGTACTTC.